This T cell receptor (beta chain) derives from a study of cytomegalovirus exposure and HLA in healthy donors. CDR3 length: 15 residues. Trimming stripped 5 bases from V and 2 bases from J, with 12 bases between. Germline CDR1 MNHEY, CDR2 SVGAGI. Primers for the PCR totalled 60 Vbeta and 13 Jbeta. Sequencing used immunoSEQ multiplex PCR; TCRdb keeps in-frame clones, though not all of them. The profile covers approximately 92,000 clones, with less than 70% appearing a single time and 2.7% taken by the ten largest. The chain joins TRBV6-5 to TRBJ1-4; tentatively, D is TRBD1 (5 bases). This sequence was found in a man aged 50-59 years in good health and CMV-seronegative. Sequenced input: PBMCs. The CDR3 loop is CASSRQGSTNEKLFF. CDR3 DNA: TGTGCCAGCAGTCGCCAGGGTTCCACTAATGAAAAACTGTTTTTT.